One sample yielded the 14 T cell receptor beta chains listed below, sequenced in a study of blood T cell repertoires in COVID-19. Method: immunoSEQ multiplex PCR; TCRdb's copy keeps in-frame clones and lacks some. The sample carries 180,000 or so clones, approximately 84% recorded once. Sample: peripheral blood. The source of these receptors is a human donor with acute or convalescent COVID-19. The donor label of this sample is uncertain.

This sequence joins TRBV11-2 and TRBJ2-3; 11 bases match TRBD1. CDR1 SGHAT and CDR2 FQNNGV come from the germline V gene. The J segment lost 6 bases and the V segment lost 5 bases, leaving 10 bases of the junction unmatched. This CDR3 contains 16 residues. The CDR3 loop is CASSQWDRGELDTQYF. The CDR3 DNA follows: TGTGCCAGCAGCCAGTGGGACAGGGGGGAATTGGATACGCAGTATTTT.

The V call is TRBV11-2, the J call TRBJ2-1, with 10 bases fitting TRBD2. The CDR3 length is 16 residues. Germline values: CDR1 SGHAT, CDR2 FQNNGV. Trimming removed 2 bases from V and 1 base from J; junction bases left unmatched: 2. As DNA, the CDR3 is TGTGCCAGCAGCTTATTACTAGCGGGGTCCTACAATGAGCAGTTCTTC. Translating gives CASSLLLAGSYNEQFF.

CDR3 nucleotide sequence: TGTGCCAGCTCACTAACCGGGACAGGGAACTATGGCTACACCTTC. It specifies CASSLTGTGNYGYTF. The chain links TRBV18 to TRBJ1-2; 9 nucleotides line up with TRBD1. Germline CDR1 KGHSH, CDR2 LQKENI. The CDR3 is made up of 15 amino acids. V shed 4 bases and J 2 bases; nucleotides not matched to a gene: 5.

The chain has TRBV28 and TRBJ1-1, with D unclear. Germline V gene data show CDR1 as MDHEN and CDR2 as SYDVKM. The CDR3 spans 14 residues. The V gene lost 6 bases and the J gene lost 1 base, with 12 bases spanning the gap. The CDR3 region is CASRLPTENTEAFF. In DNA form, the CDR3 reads TGTGCCAGCAGGCTACCAACAGAGAACACTGAAGCTTTCTTT.

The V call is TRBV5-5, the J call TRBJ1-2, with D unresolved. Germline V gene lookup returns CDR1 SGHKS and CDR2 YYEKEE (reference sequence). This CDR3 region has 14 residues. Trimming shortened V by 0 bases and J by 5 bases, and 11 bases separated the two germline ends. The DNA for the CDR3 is TGTGCCAGCAGCTTGGCCGGCGGAGAGTATGGCTACACCTTC. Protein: CASSLAGGEYGYTF. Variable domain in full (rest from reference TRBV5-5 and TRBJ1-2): DAGVTQSPTHLIKTRGQQVTLRCSPISGHKSVSWYQQVLGQGPQFIFQYYEKEERGRGNFPDRFSARQFPNYSSELNVNALLLGDSALYLCASSLAGGEYGYTFGSGTRLTVV.

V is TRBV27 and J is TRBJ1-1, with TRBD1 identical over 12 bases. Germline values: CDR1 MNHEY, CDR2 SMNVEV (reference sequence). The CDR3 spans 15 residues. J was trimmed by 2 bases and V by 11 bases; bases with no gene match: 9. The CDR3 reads CARRDRGQNNTEAFF. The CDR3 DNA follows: TGTGCCCGCCGGGACAGGGGGCAAAATAACACTGAAGCTTTCTTT.

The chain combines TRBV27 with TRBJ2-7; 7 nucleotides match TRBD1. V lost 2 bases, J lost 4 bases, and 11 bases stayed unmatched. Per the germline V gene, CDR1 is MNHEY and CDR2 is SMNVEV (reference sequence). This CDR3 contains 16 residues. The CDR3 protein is CASSLVTGSKWYEQYF. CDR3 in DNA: TGTGCCAGCAGTTTAGTGACAGGGAGTAAGTGGTACGAGCAGTACTTC.

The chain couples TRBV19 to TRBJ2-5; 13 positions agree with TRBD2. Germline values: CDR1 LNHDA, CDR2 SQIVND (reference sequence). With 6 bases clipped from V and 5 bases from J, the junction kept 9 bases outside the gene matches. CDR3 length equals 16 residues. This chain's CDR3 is CASRRTSGSHRETQYF. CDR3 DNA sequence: TGTGCCAGTAGGAGGACTAGCGGGAGTCACCGGGAGACCCAGTACTTC. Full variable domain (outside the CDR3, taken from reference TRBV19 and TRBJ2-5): DGGITQSPKYLFRKEGQNVTLSCEQNLNHDAMYWYRQDPGQGLRLIYYSQIVNDFQKGDIAEGYSVSREKKESFPLTVTSAQKNPTAFYLCASRRTSGSHRETQYFGPGTRLLVL.

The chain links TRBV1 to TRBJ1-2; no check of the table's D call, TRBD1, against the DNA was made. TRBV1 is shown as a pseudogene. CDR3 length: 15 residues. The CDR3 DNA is TGCACCAGCAGAAGACAGCGCGGAGTGTGGTATGGCTACACCTTC. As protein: CTSRRQRGVWYGYTF.

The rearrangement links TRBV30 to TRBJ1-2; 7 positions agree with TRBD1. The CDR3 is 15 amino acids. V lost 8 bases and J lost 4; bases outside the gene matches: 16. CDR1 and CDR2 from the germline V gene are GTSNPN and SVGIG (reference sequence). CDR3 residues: CAAFTTGENFYGYTF. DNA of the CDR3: TGTGCCGCCTTCACTACAGGGGAGAACTTCTATGGCTACACCTTC.

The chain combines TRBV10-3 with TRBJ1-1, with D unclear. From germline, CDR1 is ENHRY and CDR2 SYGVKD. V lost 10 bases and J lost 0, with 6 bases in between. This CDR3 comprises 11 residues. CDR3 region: CATIMNTEAFF. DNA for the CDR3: TGTGCCACTATAATGAACACTGAAGCTTTCTTT.

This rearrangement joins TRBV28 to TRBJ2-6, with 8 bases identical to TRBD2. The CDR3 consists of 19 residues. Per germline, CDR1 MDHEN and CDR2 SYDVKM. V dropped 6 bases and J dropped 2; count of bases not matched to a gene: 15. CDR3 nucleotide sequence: TGTGCCAGCAGACTCGCCGGAGAGCGGGAGTACGCTGGGGCCAACGTCCTGACTTTC. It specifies CASRLAGEREYAGANVLTF.

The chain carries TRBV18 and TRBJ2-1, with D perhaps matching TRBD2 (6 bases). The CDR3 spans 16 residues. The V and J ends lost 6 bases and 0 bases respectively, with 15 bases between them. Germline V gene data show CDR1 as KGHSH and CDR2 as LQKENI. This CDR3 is CASSPFLGSSYNEQFF. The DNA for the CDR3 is TGTGCCAGCTCCCCTTTTCTCGGGAGCTCCTACAATGAGCAGTTCTTC.

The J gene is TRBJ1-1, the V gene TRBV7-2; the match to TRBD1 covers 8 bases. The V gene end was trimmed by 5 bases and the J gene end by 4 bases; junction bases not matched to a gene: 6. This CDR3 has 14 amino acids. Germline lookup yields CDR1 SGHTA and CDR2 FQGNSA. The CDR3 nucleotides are TGTGCCAGCAGCATACAGGGGGGAGTCACTGAAGCTTTCTTT. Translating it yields CASSIQGGVTEAFF.